Below, one T cell receptor beta chain is given with its context. RNA transcripts gave rise to amplified TCR beta CDR3 regions. A set of HTBI primers served as the primers for a first-round RT-PCR of the TCR CDR3. Each CDR3 protein gets one entry after TCRdb re-called the multiplex PCR reads with MiXCR. The sample holds 75,000 to 100,000 distinct CDR3 sequences, roughly half seen once. The sample originates from a study of T cells in Graves' hyperthyroidism and ophthalmopathy. This CDR3 has 13 amino acids. Germline V CDR1 and CDR2: DFQATT, SNEGSKA (reference sequence). Trimming cost V 6 bases and J 5 bases; bases outside gene matches: 7.

The sample comprised blood. The chain uses TRBV20-1 and TRBJ2-5, with 9 bases fitting TRBD1. This sequence was found in a woman aged 40-49 years with Graves' hyperthyroidism. CDR3 nucleotides: TGCAGTGCCCCCGGGACAGGGTCCGAGACCCAGTACTTC. Its translation is CSAPGTGSETQYF.